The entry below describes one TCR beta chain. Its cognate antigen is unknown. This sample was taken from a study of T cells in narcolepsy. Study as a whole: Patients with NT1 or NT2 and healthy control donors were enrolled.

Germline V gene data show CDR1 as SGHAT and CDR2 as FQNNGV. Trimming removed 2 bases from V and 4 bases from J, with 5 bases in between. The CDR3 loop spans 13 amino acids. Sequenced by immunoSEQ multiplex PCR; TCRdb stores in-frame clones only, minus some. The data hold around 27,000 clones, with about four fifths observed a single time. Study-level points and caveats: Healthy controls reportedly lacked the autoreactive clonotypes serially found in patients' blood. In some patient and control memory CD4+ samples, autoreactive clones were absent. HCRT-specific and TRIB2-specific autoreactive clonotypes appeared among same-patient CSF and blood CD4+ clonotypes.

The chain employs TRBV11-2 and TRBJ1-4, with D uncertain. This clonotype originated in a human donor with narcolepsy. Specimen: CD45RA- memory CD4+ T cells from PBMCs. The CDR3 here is CASSLRVNEKLFF. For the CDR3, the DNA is TGTGCCAGCAGCTTAAGGGTTAATGAAAAACTGTTTTTT.